This T cell receptor beta chain was recorded in a study of T cells expressing NK-cell markers. Making the TCR beta cDNA relied on 5'RACE template switching with UMIs. Reprocessing the 5' RACE reads, TCRdb reports a single entry for every CDR3 protein and omits DNA. This sample contains around 550,000 distinct CDR3 sequences. Germline V gene lookup returns CDR1 LNHNV and CDR2 YYDKDF (reference sequence). This CDR3 is built from 13 residues. The chain joins TRBV15 to TRBJ2-5; TCRdb's assignment of TRBD2 cannot be checked, as there is no DNA. Sequencing was carried out using blood T cells: a sorted CD56 or NKG2C T cell subset, CD4+ or CD8+ T cells, or bulk PBMC T cells (not recorded which). The clonotype was recovered from a man younger than 30 in good health. This CDR3 is CATEPGLAETQYF.